Presented here are 25 T cell receptor beta chains from one specimen sequenced in a study of blood T cell repertoires in COVID-19. The table came from immunoSEQ multiplex PCR; TCRdb's copy has only in-frame clones and leaves some out. The table includes a few hundred thousand clones, around 81% detected once. Sequencing input: peripheral blood. The origin of the receptors is a human donor in a cohort sampled during active COVID-19.

The chain recombines TRBV19 with TRBJ1-1; D remains ambiguous. The CDR3 length is 11 residues. The germline gives CDR1 LNHDA, CDR2 SQIVND (reference sequence). Trimming removed 6 bases at V and 10 bases at J, with 12 bases between. CDR3 nucleotide sequence: TGTGCCAGTAGCCTCCCCGGGAGAGCTTTCTTT. This translates into CASSLPGRAFF. The whole variable domain, filled in from reference TRBV19 and TRBJ1-1, reads DGGITQSPKYLFRKEGQNVTLSCEQNLNHDAMYWYRQDPGQGLRLIYYSQIVNDFQKGDIAEGYSVSREKKESFPLTVTSAQKNPTAFYLCASSLPGRAFFGQGTRLTVV.

V is TRBV5-1 and J is TRBJ1-2; no definite D call. CDR3 length: 14 amino acids. V was shortened by 0 bases and J by 2 bases, with 8 bases between the two germline ends. Germline lookup yields CDR1 SGHRS and CDR2 YFSETQ. In nucleotides, the CDR3 is TGCGCCAGCAGCTTGGACGGCAGGAACTATGGCTACACCTTC. This sequence encodes CASSLDGRNYGYTF.

The CDR3 DNA is TGTGCCAGCAGTGATCGGGTAGGAATAAGCGAGACCCAGTACTTC. It is translated as CASSDRVGISETQYF. The V call is TRBV2, the J call TRBJ2-5, with D uncertain. Looked up from germline, CDR1 is SNHLY and CDR2 is FYNNEI. CDR3 size: 15 residues. Trimming stripped 3 bases from V and 5 bases from J, with 16 bases between. The variable domain in full, with the rest retrieved from reference TRBV2 and TRBJ2-5, is EPEVTQTPSHQVTQMGQEVILRCVPISNHLYFYWYRQILGQKVEFLVSFYNNEISEKSEIFDDQFSVERPDGSNFTLKIRSTKLEDSAMYFCASSDRVGISETQYFGPGTRLLVL.

CDR3 region: CASSGGDWTAYNEQFF. The CDR3 DNA sequence: TGCGCCAGCAGCGGGGGGGACTGGACTGCCTACAATGAGCAGTTCTTC. The rearrangement joins TRBV5-1 to TRBJ2-1; 7 bases line up with TRBD2. Trimming cost V 4 bases and J 2 bases; bases outside gene matches: 9. The CDR3 has 16 amino acids. Germline CDR1 and CDR2: SGHRS and YFSETQ. Together with reference TRBV5-1 and TRBJ2-1, the CDR3 gives the full variable domain: KAGVTQTPRYLIKTRGQQVTLSCSPISGHRSVSWYQQTPGQGLQFLFEYFSETQRNKGNFPGRFSGRQFSNSRSEMNVSTLELGDSALYLCASSGGDWTAYNEQFFGPGTRLTVL.

The V call is TRBV7-3, the J call TRBJ2-3; 9 bases align to TRBD2. V shed 1 base, J shed 3 bases, and the junction held 11 bases outside the gene matches. Germline V gene sequence: CDR1 SGHTA, CDR2 FQGTGA. The CDR3 runs to 18 residues. This CDR3 reads CASSLIWGSGGPTDTQYF. CDR3 DNA sequence: TGTGCCAGCAGCTTAATTTGGGGTAGCGGGGGACCGACAGATACGCAGTATTTT. The entire variable domain, with the rest obtained from reference TRBV7-3 and TRBJ2-3, is as follows: GAGVSQTPSNKVTEKGKYVELRCDPISGHTALYWYRQSLGQGPEFLIYFQGTGAADDSGLPNDRFFAVRPEGSVSTLKIQRTERGDSAVYLCASSLIWGSGGPTDTQYFGPGTRLTVL.

J is TRBJ1-2 and V is TRBV12-2. TRBV12-2 is classified as a pseudogene. This CDR3 contains 16 residues. Here the CDR3 DNA reads TGTGCAAGTCGCTTAGCATGTTTGGAGTGGCCCTATGGCTACACCTTC. Translated, it gives CASRLACLEWPYGYTF.

This rearrangement joins TRBV6-5 to TRBJ1-2; D call uncertain. Germline CDR1 reads MNHEY; CDR2 reads SVGAGI. CDR3 length: 15 amino acids. The V and J ends lost 7 bases and 1 base respectively, with 16 bases between them. The DNA for the CDR3 is TGTGCCAGCACCAACCTCCGTGCAGTTAACTATGGCTACACCTTC. This encodes CASTNLRAVNYGYTF.

This clone is a singleton in its sample. The gene calls are TRBV2 and TRBJ1-1, with 7 positions matching TRBD1. The germline gives CDR1 SNHLY, CDR2 FYNNEI. The length of the CDR3 is 14 residues. V shed 6 bases and J 1 base; nucleotides not matched to a gene: 5. The CDR3, as DNA: TGTGCCAGCAGAAGGGACAGTGGGAACACTGAAGCTTTCTTT. Its translation: CASRRDSGNTEAFF.

In its sample, this clone was seen once. The chain uses TRBV2 and TRBJ2-7; tentative D call: TRBD2 (6 bases). The CDR3 covers 13 residues. V lost 4 bases and J lost 5, with 12 bases in between. Germline CDR1 and CDR2: SNHLY and FYNNEI. The CDR3 DNA reads TGTGCCAGCAGTGCTCCGGGGGTCCACGAGCAGTACTTC. Translation: CASSAPGVHEQYF.

V is TRBV3-1 (or the pseudogene TRBV3-2) and J is TRBJ1-5, with a weak D call TRBD1 (6 bases). This CDR3 is built from 16 residues. Trimming cost V 3 bases and J 6 bases, with 18 bases left between them. Per germline, CDR1 LGHDT and CDR2 YNNKEL (reference sequence). The CDR3 DNA follows: TGTGCCAGCAGCCAGGGCTCAGGGGCCAGTTCTCAGCCCCAGCATTTT. It is translated as CASSQGSGASSQPQHF.

Only one count was recorded for this clone. The chain combines TRBV5-5 with TRBJ1-1; D possibly corresponds to TRBD1 (5 bases). V gave up 2 bases and J gave up 6 bases, with 14 bases separating them. The CDR3 sequence is 14 residues long. Looked up from germline, CDR1 is SGHKS and CDR2 is YYEKEE (reference sequence). CDR3 sequence: CASSLEDGAAEAFF. The DNA for the CDR3 is TGTGCCAGCAGCTTAGAAGATGGGGCAGCTGAAGCTTTCTTT.

This chain links TRBV19 with TRBJ2-7; D possibly corresponds to TRBD2 (6 bases). The CDR3 is 12 amino acids. Germline V gene data show CDR1 as LNHDA and CDR2 as SQIVND (reference sequence). V lost 6 bases and J lost 4, with 10 bases in between. The CDR3 DNA sequence: TGTGCCAGTAGCCTGGAGGGATACGAGCAGTACTTC. Its translation is CASSLEGYEQYF.

This clone was observed a few times. The rearrangement links TRBV18 to TRBJ1-1; no clear D gene. The V gene lost 2 bases and the J gene lost 4 bases, with 8 bases spanning the gap. Per the germline V gene, CDR1 is KGHSH and CDR2 is LQKENI. The CDR3 is made up of 13 amino acids. The CDR3 sequence is CASSPTWATEAFF. CDR3 in DNA: TGTGCCAGCTCACCAACCTGGGCCACTGAAGCTTTCTTT.

The rearrangement joins TRBV27 to TRBJ1-4; TRBD1 matches at 8 bases. CDR1 and CDR2 from the germline V gene are MNHEY and SMNVEV (reference sequence). V was pared by 6 bases and J by 8 bases, with 8 bases of the junction left unmatched. The CDR3 length is 14 residues. The CDR3 reads CASSHRGTGEKLFF. The DNA for the CDR3 is TGTGCCAGCAGCCACAGGGGGACGGGGGAAAAACTGTTTTTT.

The V call is TRBV18, the J call TRBJ2-5, with 9 bases that match TRBD2. The germline CDR1 and CDR2 sequences are KGHSH and LQKENI. V lost 0 bases to trimming and J lost 2 bases; unmatched junction nucleotides: 4. The CDR3 length is 16 residues. CDR3: CASSPPTSGSQETQYF. The CDR3 DNA reads as TGTGCCAGCTCACCACCGACTAGCGGTTCTCAAGAGACCCAGTACTTC.

The chain recombines TRBV13 with TRBJ2-5, with D hard to call. Germline-derived CDR1 and CDR2 are PRHDT and FYEKMQ (reference sequence). The germline V and J ends were trimmed by 5 bases and 5 bases, with 15 bases remaining between them. The CDR3 runs to 14 residues. CDR3 in DNA: TGTGCCAGCAGCCCGGGTAAGGTCGCGGAGACCCAGTACTTC. The encoded protein is CASSPGKVAETQYF. The full variable domain, its missing parts supplied by reference TRBV13 and TRBJ2-5, is AAGVIQSPRHLIKEKRETATLKCYPIPRHDTVYWYQQGPGQDPQFLISFYEKMQSDKGSIPDRFSAQQFSDYHSELNMSSLELGDSALYFCASSPGKVAETQYFGPGTRLLVL.

The J gene is TRBJ2-3, the V gene TRBV6-5, with a tentative D call TRBD2 (5 bases). The CDR3 contains 13 residues. Germline lookup yields CDR1 MNHEY and CDR2 SVGAGI. V was pared by 5 bases and J by 4 bases, with 10 bases between. This CDR3 is CASSNSGSDTQYF. As DNA, the CDR3 is TGTGCCAGCAGTAACAGCGGTTCAGATACGCAGTATTTT.

This chain uses TRBV5-1 with TRBJ2-2, with 9 bases lining up with TRBD1. V dropped 3 bases and J dropped 7; count of bases not matched to a gene: 7. Germline-derived CDR1 and CDR2 are SGHRS and YFSETQ. The CDR3 contains 15 residues. CDR3 DNA: TGCGCCAGCAGCTGGGCGGGACAGGGAAACGGGGAGCTGTTTTTT. The encoded protein is CASSWAGQGNGELFF.

The J gene is TRBJ1-1, the V gene TRBV3-1 (or the pseudogene TRBV3-2); D not certain. Germline V gives CDR1 LGHDT, CDR2 YNNKEL (reference sequence). Trimming left V 4 bases short and J 1 base short, with 10 bases between. The CDR3 spans 14 residues. The CDR3 DNA follows: TGTGCCAGCAGCCCCGGGTCTCAGAACACTGAAGCTTTCTTT. It specifies CASSPGSQNTEAFF.

V usage is TRBV27 and J usage is TRBJ1-1; 8 nucleotides align to TRBD1. The germline CDR1 and CDR2 sequences are MNHEY and SMNVEV (reference sequence). The trim removed 6 bases at V and 3 bases at J, leaving 3 bases unmatched. The length of the CDR3 is 13 residues. This CDR3 reads CASSQDRDTEAFF. The CDR3 coding sequence is TGTGCCAGCAGCCAGGACAGGGACACTGAAGCTTTCTTT.

The chain has TRBV19 and TRBJ2-2; 8 nucleotides agree with TRBD1. J gave up 6 bases and V 1 base, and 7 bases lay outside the gene matches. The CDR3 totals 16 residues. The germline V gene has CDR1 LNHDA and CDR2 SQIVND (reference sequence). The CDR3 loop is CASSIGSTGEAGELFF. CDR3 nucleotides: TGTGCCAGTAGTATAGGTTCGACAGGGGAGGCCGGGGAGCTGTTTTTT.

This clone was counted a single time. The chain is built from TRBV5-1 and TRBJ1-1; 9 nucleotides align to TRBD1. Trimming removed 4 bases from V and 6 bases from J; junction bases left unmatched: 4. This CDR3 contains 13 residues. CDR1 and CDR2 (germline): SGHRS, YFSETQ. CDR3 protein: CASSQDRGAEAFF. Written as DNA, the CDR3 is TGCGCCAGCAGCCAGGACAGGGGTGCTGAAGCTTTCTTT. The complete variable domain, with remaining parts taken from reference TRBV5-1 and TRBJ1-1, reads KAGVTQTPRYLIKTRGQQVTLSCSPISGHRSVSWYQQTPGQGLQFLFEYFSETQRNKGNFPGRFSGRQFSNSRSEMNVSTLELGDSALYLCASSQDRGAEAFFGQGTRLTVV.

The chain carries TRBV30 and TRBJ1-2; D possibly corresponds to TRBD1 (6 bases). The CDR3 contains 14 residues. The V gene lost 5 bases and the J gene lost 4 bases, with 17 bases spanning the gap. In germline, CDR1 is GTSNPN, CDR2 SVGIG (reference sequence). The CDR3 region is CAWGGEGVAYGYTF. The CDR3 nucleotides are TGTGCCTGGGGGGGCGAGGGGGTGGCCTATGGCTACACCTTC.

The chain combines TRBV3-1 (or the pseudogene TRBV3-2) with TRBJ2-1, with TRBD2 matching over 10 bases. The germline V gene encodes CDR1 LGHDT and CDR2 YNNKEL (reference sequence). There are 19 residues in the CDR3. Unmatched junction bases numbered 16, after V lost 0 bases and J lost 8 bases. CDR3 sequence: CASSQDPPPLAGGQDEQFF. In nucleotides, the CDR3 is TGTGCCAGCAGCCAAGATCCCCCACCCTTAGCGGGGGGTCAGGATGAGCAGTTCTTC.

The V call is TRBV19, the J call TRBJ1-5; no definite D call. CDR3 size: 14 residues. Trimming shortened V by 2 bases and J by 6 bases, and 11 bases separated the two germline ends. CDR1 LNHDA and CDR2 SQIVND come from the germline V gene (reference sequence). The CDR3 here is CASSIRTTGQPQHF. In DNA, the CDR3 is TGTGCCAGTAGTATAAGAACTACGGGTCAGCCCCAGCATTTT.